This note documents a single TCR beta chain sequence. This entry comes from a study of T-cell memory formation after mild COVID-19. From the 5' RACE reads, TCRdb called clonotypes with MiXCR, one entry per CDR3 protein. The table has a few hundred thousand distinct CDR3 sequences, about a sixth seen once. Germline V gene lookup returns CDR1 KGHDR and CDR2 SFDVKD. The length of the CDR3 is 11 residues. Trimming stripped 3 bases from V and 5 bases from J, with 3 bases between. Input material: PBMCs or a T cell subset sorted from them (not recorded which). The chain uses TRBV24-1 and TRBJ1-2; D ambiguous. This clonotype was sampled from a man between 18 and 29 years old who had mild COVID-19 (a few samples of this study predate the infection). Cell type and time point are not known. The CDR3 region is CATSDPYGYTF. The CDR3 DNA reads TGTGCCACCAGTGATCCTTATGGCTACACCTTC.